The clone carrying this T cell receptor beta chain appeared a few times. The antigen is not known. The sample originates from a study of liver allograft versus peripheral blood T cells. As for the study in general: The study compared liver allograft T cell receptor repertoires against peripheral blood repertoires of liver transplant recipients. Study-level results: Reported data describe T cell receptor repertoires within liver allografts as differing from those in peripheral blood.

TCRdb re-derived calls from the reads in MiXCR, one entry per CDR3 protein. The table includes under 15,000 distinct CDR3 sequences, 15% to 20% detected once. The CDR3 loop spans 13 amino acids. Trimming took 4 bases from V and 4 from J, leaving 10 bases between them. The germline V gene encodes CDR1 MNHEY and CDR2 SVGAGI. This sequence originates from a human patient who had a liver transplant. The T cells may partly be graft donor cells. V is TRBV6-5 and J is TRBJ1-1, with D unclear. CDR3 coding DNA: TGTGCCAGCAGTTTCCGAGGCGTCACTGAAGCTTTCTTT. Translation gives CASSFRGVTEAFF.